This T cell receptor (beta chain) was captured in a study of Ad26.COV2.S vaccination and SARS-CoV-2 variants. The germline gives CDR1 MNHEY, CDR2 SVGAGI. CDR3 size: 14 residues. The ends lost 7 bases at V and 3 bases at J; junction bases unmatched: 5. Assay used: immunoSEQ multiplex PCR; TCRdb lists only in-frame clones, some missing. In the table there are about 440,000 clones, roughly 89% of which are singletons. Documented treatment: around 19 received Ad26.COV2.S at low or high dose, single or two shots; roughly five received placebo; per-sample allocation not given. Vaccine and placebo recipients were sampled on day 63 after the first injection. Study-level results: Greater spike-specific TCR breadth was seen in vaccine recipients than in placebo recipients. Possible underestimation of total T cell responses by the TCR breadth and depth analyses was noted.

Points on this clone: Its antigen is unidentified.

The clonotype originates from a person between 18 and 60 years old who received the Ad26.COV2.S COVID-19 vaccine or a placebo. The sample here was peripheral blood, taken in a trial of Ad26.COV2.S vaccine versus placebo. V usage is TRBV6-5 and J usage is TRBJ2-7, with 11 bases lining up with TRBD2. CDR3 DNA sequence: TGTGCCAGCACCGGGGGGACTAGCGGCTACGAGCAGTACTTC. Translating gives CASTGGTSGYEQYF.